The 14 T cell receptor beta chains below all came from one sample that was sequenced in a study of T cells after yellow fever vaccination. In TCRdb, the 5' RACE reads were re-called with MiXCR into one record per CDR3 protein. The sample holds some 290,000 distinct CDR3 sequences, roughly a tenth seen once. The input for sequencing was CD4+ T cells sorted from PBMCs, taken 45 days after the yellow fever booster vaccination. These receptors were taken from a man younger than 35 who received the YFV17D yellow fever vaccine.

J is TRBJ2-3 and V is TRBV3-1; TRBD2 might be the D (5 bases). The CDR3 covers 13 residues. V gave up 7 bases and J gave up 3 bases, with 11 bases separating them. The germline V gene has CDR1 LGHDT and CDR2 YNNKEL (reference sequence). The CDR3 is CASTTRETDTQYF. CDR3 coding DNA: TGTGCCAGCACCACGAGGGAGACAGATACGCAGTATTTT.

CDR3 DNA: TGTGCCACCAAGGCAGCGGGGGGTCCCGATGAGCAGTTCTTC. Translating it yields CATKAAGGPDEQFF. This chain connects TRBV15 to TRBJ2-1; 9 bases map to TRBD2. The CDR3 consists of 14 residues. Germline V gene lookup returns CDR1 LNHNV and CDR2 YYDKDF (reference sequence). V was pared by 7 bases and J by 8 bases, with 9 bases of the junction left unmatched.

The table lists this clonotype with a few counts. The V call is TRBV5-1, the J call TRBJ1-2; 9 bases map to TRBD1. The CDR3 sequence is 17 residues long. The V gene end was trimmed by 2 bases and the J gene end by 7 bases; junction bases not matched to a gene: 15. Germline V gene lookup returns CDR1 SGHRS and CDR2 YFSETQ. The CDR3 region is CASSFLPGQGFGLGYTF. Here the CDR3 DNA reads TGCGCCAGCAGCTTCCTCCCGGGACAGGGTTTCGGACTTGGCTACACCTTC.

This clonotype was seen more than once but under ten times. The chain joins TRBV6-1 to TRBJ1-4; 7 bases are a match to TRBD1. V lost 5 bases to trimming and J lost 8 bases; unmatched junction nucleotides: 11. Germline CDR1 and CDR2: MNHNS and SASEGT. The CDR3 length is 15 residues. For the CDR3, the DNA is TGTGCCAGCAGTCCTACTTCAGGGGGGCGCGAAAAACTGTTTTTT. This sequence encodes CASSPTSGGREKLFF.

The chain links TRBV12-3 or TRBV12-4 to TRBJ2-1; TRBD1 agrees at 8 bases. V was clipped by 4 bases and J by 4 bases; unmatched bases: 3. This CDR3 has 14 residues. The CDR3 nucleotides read TGTGCCAGCAGTTCCGGGACAGGTTACAATGAGCAGTTCTTC. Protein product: CASSSGTGYNEQFF.

CDR3 DNA: TGTGCCAGCAGGGGACAGGGGGGGACTTTTATATGGAACACTGAAGCTTTCTTT. Its protein is CASRGQGGTFIWNTEAFF. The chain has TRBV6-1 and TRBJ1-1; 11 bases are a match to TRBD1. J gave up 1 base and V 6 bases, and 13 bases lay outside the gene matches. The CDR3 length is 18 residues. Germline loops: CDR1 MNHNS, CDR2 SASEGT.

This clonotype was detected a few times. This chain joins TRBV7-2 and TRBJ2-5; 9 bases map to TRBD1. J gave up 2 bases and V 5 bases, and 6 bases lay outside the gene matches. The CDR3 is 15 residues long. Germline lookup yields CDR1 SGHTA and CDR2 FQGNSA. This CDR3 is CASSRGQGKQETQYF. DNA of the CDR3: TGTGCCAGCAGCCGGGGACAGGGTAAACAAGAGACCCAGTACTTC.

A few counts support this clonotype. This CDR3 is CASKGQNMNTEAFF. CDR3 DNA sequence: TGCGCCAGCAAGGGACAGAACATGAACACTGAAGCTTTCTTT. This rearrangement joins TRBV5-1 to TRBJ1-1; 7 positions agree with TRBD1. The CDR3 contains 14 residues. The V and J ends lost 6 bases and 0 bases, in that order; junction bases with no gene match: 5. CDR1 is SGHRS, CDR2 YFSETQ, per germline.

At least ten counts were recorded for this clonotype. CDR3 sequence (DNA): TGCGCCAGCAGCTTGGCCGGGTTAGCGGGAGCTCAAGAGACCCAGTACTTC. As protein: CASSLAGLAGAQETQYF. V is TRBV5-1 and J is TRBJ2-5; 9 bases align to TRBD2. The CDR3 covers 17 residues. Germline CDR1 SGHRS, CDR2 YFSETQ. The ends lost 0 bases at V and 2 bases at J; junction bases unmatched: 8.

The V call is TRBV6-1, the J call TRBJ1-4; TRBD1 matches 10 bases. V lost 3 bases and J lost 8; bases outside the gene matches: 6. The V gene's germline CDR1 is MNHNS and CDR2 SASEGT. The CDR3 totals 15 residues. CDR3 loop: CASSDPGQGREKLFF. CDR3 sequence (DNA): TGTGCCAGCAGTGATCCGGGACAGGGGAGGGAAAAACTGTTTTTT.

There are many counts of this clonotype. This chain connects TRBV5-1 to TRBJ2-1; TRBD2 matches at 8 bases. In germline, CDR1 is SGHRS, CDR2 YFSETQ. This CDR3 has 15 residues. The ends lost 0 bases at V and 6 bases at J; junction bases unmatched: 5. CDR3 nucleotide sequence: TGCGCCAGCAGCTTGGAAGTTACTAGCGGCAATGAGCAGTTCTTC. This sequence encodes CASSLEVTSGNEQFF.

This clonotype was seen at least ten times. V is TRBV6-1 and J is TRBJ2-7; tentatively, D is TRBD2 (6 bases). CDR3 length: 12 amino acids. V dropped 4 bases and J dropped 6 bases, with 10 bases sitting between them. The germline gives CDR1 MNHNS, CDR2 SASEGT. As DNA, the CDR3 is TGTGCCAGCAGTGGATTACTAGCCGAGCAGTACTTC. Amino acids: CASSGLLAEQYF.

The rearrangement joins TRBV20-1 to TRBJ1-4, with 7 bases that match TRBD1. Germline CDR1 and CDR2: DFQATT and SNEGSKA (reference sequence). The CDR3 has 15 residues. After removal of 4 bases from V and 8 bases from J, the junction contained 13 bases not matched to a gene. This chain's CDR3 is CSANLPTGSGEKLFF. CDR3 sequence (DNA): TGCAGTGCTAATCTGCCGACAGGGTCGGGGGAAAAACTGTTTTTT.

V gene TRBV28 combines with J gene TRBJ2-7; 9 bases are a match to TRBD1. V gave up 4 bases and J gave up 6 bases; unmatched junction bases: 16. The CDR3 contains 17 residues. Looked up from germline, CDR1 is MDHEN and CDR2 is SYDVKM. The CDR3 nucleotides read TGTGCCAGCAGTTCACCAACCCCGGGACAGGGTATTGCCGAGCAGTACTTC. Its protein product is CASSSPTPGQGIAEQYF.